The rows below give T cell receptor beta chains drawn from one sample of a study of control samples from healthy donors and cancer patients. The protocol was immunoSEQ multiplex PCR, while the TCRdb copy is restricted to in-frame clones and leaves out a portion. The data hold some 44,000 clones, with more than 65% observed a single time. What was sequenced was formalin-fixed, paraffin-embedded tissue. Receptor source: a male donor with melanoma. Each CDR3 is given with its conserved first and last residue. D genes are given only for firm matches. Size is omitted from some rows. Given values are once, few, many or a class for expanded clones.

j_call,v_call,d_call,clone_size,cdr3_nt,cdr3_aa
TRBJ2-7,TRBV12-3/TRBV12-4,TRBD2,NA,TGTGCCAGCAGTCGGACTAGCGGCTACGAGCAGTACTTC,CASSRTSGYEQYF
TRBJ2-1,TRBV5-1,NA,NA,TGCGCCAGCAGTCCCAGGACGGATGAGCAGTTCTTC,CASSPRTDEQFF
TRBJ2-1,TRBV4-1,NA,NA,TGCGCCAGCAGCCAAGGGACAGCCTCCTACAATGAGCAGTTCTTC,CASSQGTASYNEQFF
TRBJ2-2,TRBV27,NA,NA,TGTGCCAGCAGTTTATTTGGGGCGAACACCGGGGAGCTGTTTTTT,CASSLFGANTGELFF
TRBJ1-5,TRBV2,NA,NA,TGTGCCAGCAGTGAACGTACAATGGCGCAGCCCCAGCATTTT,CASSERTMAQPQHF
TRBJ2-7,TRBV28,NA,once,TGTGCCAGCAGTTTTGGGGGGCTCTACGAGCAGTACTTC,CASSFGGLYEQYF
TRBJ2-7,TRBV19,TRBD2,NA,TGTGCCAGTAGTATATCGCTAGCGGGCTACGAGCAGTACTTC,CASSISLAGYEQYF
TRBJ2-7,TRBV6-5,NA,NA,TGTGCCAGCAGTTACAGTGGCTTCTCCTACGAGCAGTACTTC,CASSYSGFSYEQYF
TRBJ1-1,TRBV6-5,NA,NA,TGTGCCAGCAGTCCCCGGGTTGACACTGAAGCTTTCTTT,CASSPRVDTEAFF
TRBJ1-6,TRBV19,TRBD1,NA,TGTGCCAGTAGTATCCGGGACAGGGATGGTTCACCCCTCCACTTT,CASSIRDRDGSPLHF
TRBJ1-3,TRBV6-5,NA,NA,TGTGCCAGCAGCAGAGTCCGCTCTGGAAACACCATATATTTT,CASSRVRSGNTIYF
TRBJ2-7,TRBV3-1/TRBV3-2,NA,NA,TGTGCCAGCAGCGCCCGGGACCAAAACCCCTACGAGCAGTACTTC,CASSARDQNPYEQYF
TRBJ2-7,TRBV21-1,NA,NA,TGTGCCAGCAGCGACCGACAGGGCTCCTACGAGCAGTACTTC,CASSDRQGSYEQYF
TRBJ2-7,TRBV7-8,TRBD2,few,TGTGCCAGCAGCTCAGCGAAGGGACTAGATTTCTACGGCTCTGGGTACGAGCAGTACTTC,CASSSAKGLDFYGSGYEQYF
TRBJ2-3,TRBV10-3,NA,NA,TGTGCCATCAGTGAAGGTCAAATTACGCAGTATTTT,CAISEGQITQYF
TRBJ2-7,TRBV27,TRBD2,NA,TGTGCCAGCAGTCCCCTACCGACTAGCGGGAGGGCCGGGGCGTACTTC,CASSPLPTSGRAGAYF
TRBJ2-7,TRBV24-1,NA,NA,TGTGCCACCAGTGATCGGACTGCCTCCTACGAGCAGTACTTC,CATSDRTASYEQYF
TRBJ2-3,TRBV27,TRBD2,NA,TGTGCCAGCAGCCTAACGACTAGCGGGAAGGTGGATACGCAGTATTTT,CASSLTTSGKVDTQYF
TRBJ1-2,TRBV5-1,TRBD1,NA,TGCGCCAGCGGGGGAGGACAGGGTCTCTATGGCTACACCTTC,CASGGGQGLYGYTF
TRBJ1-4,TRBV6-2/TRBV6-3,TRBD1,few,TGTGCCAGCAGTGCAGACAGGGTCGAGGAAAAACTGTTTTTT,CASSADRVEEKLFF
TRBJ2-7,TRBV20-1,TRBD1,once,TGCAGTGCTAGTGACGCGACAGGGCGGAACTGGGAGCAGTACTTC,CSASDATGRNWEQYF
TRBJ1-4,TRBV6-5,TRBD1,once,TGTGCCAGCAAGACAGGGGGCTCGGGTGAAAAACTGTTTTTT,CASKTGGSGEKLFF
TRBJ2-3,TRBV18,TRBD2,NA,TGTGCCAGCTCACCACTTACCCTAGCGGGGGCAGATACGCAGTATTTT,CASSPLTLAGADTQYF
TRBJ1-2,TRBV21-1,NA,once,TGTGCCAGCAGCAAAGCTAGGGAATCCTACTATGGCTACACCTTC,CASSKARESYYGYTF
TRBJ1-4,TRBV28,NA,NA,TGTGCCAGCAGTTTACAGACAACTAATGAAAAACTGTTTTTT,CASSLQTTNEKLFF
TRBJ2-4,TRBV7-9,TRBD2,once,TGTGCCAGCAGCCGAACGGGAGGGTGGGACATTCAGTACTTC,CASSRTGGWDIQYF
TRBJ2-3,TRBV24-1,NA,NA,TGTGCCACCAGTGATTCCCGACAGGGCACAGATACGCAGTATTTT,CATSDSRQGTDTQYF
TRBJ2-5,TRBV10-3,TRBD2,once,TGTGCCACGCGGGGGACTAGCGACGAGACCCAGTACTTC,CATRGTSDETQYF
TRBJ2-2,TRBV3-1/TRBV3-2,TRBD1,NA,TGTGCCAGCAGCTACTGGACAGGGGATACGGGGGAGCTGTTTTTT,CASSYWTGDTGELFF